This T cell receptor (beta chain) was observed in a study of blood T cell repertoires in COVID-19. As for the study in general: Acute-phase and convalescent COVID-19 samples originated in the United States, Italy and Spain. PBMCs, B-cell-depleted T cells, or T cells provided the cDNA or gDNA that made up the material.

Germline loops: CDR1 SGDLS, CDR2 YYNGEE. The CDR3 runs to 16 residues. V was pared by 4 bases and J by 4 bases, with 20 bases between. How the authors handled the data: For nucleated cells, counts were estimated from reference gene primer amplification. This table comes from immunoSEQ multiplex PCR, and its TCRdb copy is limited to in-frame clones, with some not included. V and J calls and clone size are given by that table; D and trimming were obtained from the DNA. The table records fewer than 130,000 clones, 75% to 90% of them present only once. The sequencing sample was made of peripheral blood. The genes are TRBV9 and TRBJ1-2; D remains unclear. The clonotype comes from a woman aged 80 or over with acute or convalescent COVID-19. CDR3 bases: TGTGCCAGCAGCCAGTTCGGGGAGGTATCTGGCTATGGCTACACCTTC. This gives the protein CASSQFGEVSGYGYTF. The full variable domain, with the rest looked up from reference TRBV9 and TRBJ1-2, is DSGVTQTPKHLITATGQRVTLRCSPRSGDLSVYWYQQSLDQGLQFLIQYYNGEERAKGNILERFSAQQFPDLHSELNLSSLELGDSALYFCASSQFGEVSGYGYTFGSGTRLTVV.